One TCR beta chain is described in this entry. What it recognizes is unknown. Sequencing templates came from extracted RNA that was reverse transcribed into cDNA. Measured with immunoSEQ multiplex PCR; TCRdb has only the in-frame clones, and not every one. The sample shows 90,000 to 150,000 clones, under 40% of them seen only once. The data were taken from a study of CD8+ T cells in alopecia areata. This CDR3 has 11 residues. The V end was cut by 0 bases, the J end by 7 bases, with 7 bases between. CDR1 is DFQATT, CDR2 SNEGSKA, per germline (reference sequence). Study-wide findings and caveats: Lesional tissue from the scalp (especially in alopecia totalis/universalis) showed higher clonality than normal scalp.

V is TRBV20-1 and J is TRBJ2-7; the D is unclear. Sequenced input: CD4+ T cells sorted from blood. The sequence was collected from a human donor with alopecia areata. CDR3 in DNA: TGCAGTGCTAGAGACGGACGGGAGCAGTACTTC. As protein: CSARDGREQYF.